The next 9 T cell receptor beta chains were all read from a single sample in a study of CD8 T cells in ankylosing spondylitis. One entry per CDR3 protein, called by TCRdb with MiXCR from the 5' RACE reads. Seen here are some 220,000 distinct CDR3 sequences, 10% observed once, and the top ten hold about 2.8%. Sequenced: blood, either unsorted or a sorted T cell fraction (not recorded which). Receptors originate from a male donor with ankylosing spondylitis or in good health (not recorded which).

The sample holds many counts of this clonotype. The CDR3 spells CASSWTGTGNTGELFF. The CDR3 coding sequence is TGTGCCAGCAGCTGGACCGGGACAGGGAACACCGGGGAGCTGTTTTTT. The chain is built from TRBV5-6 and TRBJ2-2; 8 bases are a match to TRBD1. After removal of 3 bases from V and 1 base from J, the junction contained 5 bases not matched to a gene. The CDR3 covers 16 residues. The germline gives CDR1 SGHDT, CDR2 YYEEEE.

In this sample, this clonotype turned up a few times. V usage is TRBV20-1 and J usage is TRBJ2-1; weak D call: TRBD2 (5 bases). The V end was cut by 3 bases, the J end by 3 bases, with 18 bases between. This CDR3 is 16 amino acids long. Germline CDR1 is DFQATT and CDR2 is SNEGSKA (reference sequence). This CDR3 is CSASPPRRASYNEQFF. The CDR3 coding sequence is TGCAGTGCTAGTCCCCCCAGGCGGGCTAGCTACAATGAGCAGTTCTTC.

This clonotype was detected ten times or more. This chain joins TRBV5-1 and TRBJ2-5, with D perhaps matching TRBD1 (6 bases). Germline V gene sequence: CDR1 SGHRS, CDR2 YFSETQ. V dropped 0 bases and J dropped 5 bases, with 11 bases sitting between them. This CDR3 contains 14 residues. The DNA for the CDR3 is TGCGCCAGCAGCTTGGTGGTTACAGGGGAGACCCAGTACTTC. Amino acid sequence: CASSLVVTGETQYF.

This clonotype was seen ten or more times. The J gene is TRBJ2-1, the V gene TRBV20-1, with 8 bases aligning to TRBD2. The length of the CDR3 is 17 residues. J was trimmed by 4 bases and V by 0 bases; bases with no gene match: 11. Germline CDR1 reads DFQATT; CDR2 reads SNEGSKA (reference sequence). CDR3 sequence (DNA): TGCAGTGCTAGAGATCCCCCAGCGGGGGACCCTTACAATGAGCAGTTCTTC. Amino acid sequence: CSARDPPAGDPYNEQFF.

This clonotype has a count of ten or more. V gene TRBV7-2 combines with J gene TRBJ2-3, with 10 bases matching TRBD2. The CDR3 runs to 16 residues. Germline loops: CDR1 SGHTA, CDR2 FQGNSA. J lost 0 bases, V lost 3 bases, and 3 bases had no gene match. The chain's CDR3 is CASSFRLAGSTDTQYF. In nucleotides, the CDR3 is TGTGCCAGCAGCTTCCGACTAGCGGGCAGCACAGATACGCAGTATTTT.

This clonotype came up many times. This chain connects TRBV7-9 to TRBJ2-6; D not certain. V was clipped by 2 bases and J by 0 bases, with 2 bases between them. CDR1 and CDR2 (germline): SEHNR, FQNEAQ (reference sequence). This CDR3 contains 14 residues. The CDR3 reads CASSLFSGANVLTF. The CDR3 bases are TGTGCCAGCAGCTTATTCTCTGGGGCCAACGTCCTGACTTTC. The variable domain in full, with the rest retrieved from reference TRBV7-9 and TRBJ2-6, is DTGVSQNPRHKITKRGQNVTFRCDPISEHNRLYWYRQTLGQGPEFLTYFQNEAQLEKSRLLSDRFSAERPKGSFSTLEIQRTEQGDSAMYLCASSLFSGANVLTFGAGSRLTVL.

The sample holds many counts of this clonotype. The V gene is TRBV5-1, the J gene TRBJ1-5; D is perhaps TRBD1 (6 bases). This CDR3 is 16 amino acids long. Trimming removed 3 bases at V and 7 bases at J, with 20 bases between. Germline assignment: CDR1 SGHRS and CDR2 YFSETQ. CDR3 DNA: TGCGCCAGCAGCTCGGGGCCGGCAGGGGAAGGCCAGCCCCAGCATTTT. It yields the protein CASSSGPAGEGQPQHF.

In its sample, this clonotype was seen many times. In DNA form, the CDR3 reads TGTGCCAGCACCTTTCTTCCGGGGCAGCCCCAGCATTTT. Protein sequence: CASTFLPGQPQHF. The gene calls are TRBV27 and TRBJ1-5; D remains unclear. V was cut by 7 bases and J by 7 bases, with 14 bases left in between. Germline V CDR1 and CDR2: MNHEY, SMNVEV (reference sequence). This CDR3 has 13 residues.

This clonotype occurred many times. V gene TRBV29-1 combines with J gene TRBJ1-2, with TRBD1 as a possible D gene (6 bases). This CDR3 has 14 residues. Germline values: CDR1 SQVTM, CDR2 ANQGSEA. V gave up 2 bases and J gave up 3 bases, with 13 bases separating them. This chain's CDR3 is CSVEHPDSYYGYTF. DNA of the CDR3: TGCAGCGTTGAACACCCGGACAGCTACTATGGCTACACCTTC.